This T cell receptor (beta chain) was documented in a study of cytomegalovirus exposure and HLA in healthy donors. The study's findings and limits: The CMV antigen specificity of a few CMV-associated chains was confirmed through in vitro analysis.

The repertoire was sequenced with immunoSEQ multiplex PCR; TCRdb's copy has only in-frame clones and lacks some. The table shows 110,000 to 150,000 clones, with approximately 94% occurring only once. The CDR3 runs 11 residues. V was pared by 4 bases and J by 3 bases, with 6 bases between. Germline assignment: CDR1 SQVTM and CDR2 ANQGSEA. This clone came up once. Its target is not known. This rearrangement joins TRBV29-1 to TRBJ1-1; no reliable D call. The receptor's source is a man aged 18 to 30 in good health and CMV-seropositive. Input material: PBMCs. The CDR3 spells CSVAVYTEAFF. The CDR3 nucleotides read TGCAGCGTTGCTGTATACACTGAAGCTTTCTTT.